A selection of T cell receptor beta chains follows, all from one sample in a study of blood T cell repertoires in COVID-19. Repertoires were generated with immunoSEQ multiplex PCR, while TCRdb's copy carries only in-frame clones and drops some. This sample has about 260,000 clones; around 89% occur once, and the top ten carry roughly 4.3%. The sample comprised PBMCs or T cells enriched from blood (not recorded which). These receptors all stem from a woman aged 25 to 39 with acute COVID-19. CDR3s include the opening cysteine and the closing phenylalanine or tryptophan. Fields, in order: J gene, V gene, clone size, D gene, CDR3 DNA, CDR3 protein. D genes are given only for firm matches. The size field is filled for only some rows; it gives once, few, many or a size class.

j_call: TRBJ2-3
v_call: TRBV5-8
clone_size: NA
d_call: TRBD2
cdr3_nt: TGTGCCAGCAGCTTGAGCCGGCTAGCGGGAGATACGCAGTATTTT
cdr3_aa: CASSLSRLAGDTQYF

j_call: TRBJ2-4
v_call: TRBV29-1
clone_size: NA
d_call: NA
cdr3_nt: TGCAGCGCTGGGACAAGTGGAAACATTCAGTACTTC
cdr3_aa: CSAGTSGNIQYF

j_call: TRBJ2-7
v_call: TRBV19
clone_size: NA
d_call: TRBD2
cdr3_nt: TGTGCCAGTAGTATAGACCTGATTCAGGGAGGGGACTACGAGCAGTACTTC
cdr3_aa: CASSIDLIQGGDYEQYF

j_call: TRBJ1-1
v_call: TRBV2
clone_size: NA
d_call: TRBD1
cdr3_nt: TGTGCCAGCAGTGGGACAGGAAAAACTGAAGCTTTCTTT
cdr3_aa: CASSGTGKTEAFF

j_call: TRBJ1-4
v_call: TRBV7-2
clone_size: NA
d_call: TRBD1
cdr3_nt: TGTGCCAGCAGTAGAGGGGACAGAAATAATGAAAAACTGTTTTTT
cdr3_aa: CASSRGDRNNEKLFF

j_call: TRBJ2-7
v_call: TRBV7-8
clone_size: NA
d_call: TRBD1
cdr3_nt: TGTGCCAGCAGCGACCCAGCTAGGACAGGGTTATACGAGCAGTACTTC
cdr3_aa: CASSDPARTGLYEQYF

j_call: TRBJ1-5
v_call: TRBV30
clone_size: NA
d_call: TRBD1
cdr3_nt: TGTGCCTGGAGTGTACTTGGGACAGGGGGCGTTAGCAATCAGCCCCAGCATTTT
cdr3_aa: CAWSVLGTGGVSNQPQHF

j_call: TRBJ2-1
v_call: TRBV27
clone_size: NA
d_call: NA
cdr3_nt: TGTGCCAGCAGTTTCAGGGGACCCACTTACAATGAGCAGTTCTTC
cdr3_aa: CASSFRGPTYNEQFF

j_call: TRBJ1-4
v_call: TRBV10-3
clone_size: NA
d_call: NA
cdr3_nt: TGTGCCATCAGTGAGTCGAGTGCAACTAATGAAAAACTGTTTTTT
cdr3_aa: CAISESSATNEKLFF

j_call: TRBJ2-7
v_call: TRBV19
clone_size: NA
d_call: TRBD2
cdr3_nt: TGTGCCAGTAGTCCTCTAGCGGGTGACACTAGCTCCTACGAGCAGTACTTC
cdr3_aa: CASSPLAGDTSSYEQYF

j_call: TRBJ1-1
v_call: TRBV10-3
clone_size: NA
d_call: NA
cdr3_nt: TGTGCCATCAGTGGGGCAACCGCGGGGTTGGGGTCGATGAACACTGAAGCTTTCTTT
cdr3_aa: CAISGATAGLGSMNTEAFF

j_call: TRBJ1-5
v_call: TRBV27
clone_size: NA
d_call: TRBD1
cdr3_nt: TGTGCCAGCAGTTTGACCGGGACAGTCAATCAGCCCCAGCATTTT
cdr3_aa: CASSLTGTVNQPQHF

j_call: TRBJ2-5
v_call: TRBV6-1
clone_size: NA
d_call: TRBD2
cdr3_nt: TGTGCCAGCAGTGAAGTGTCTAGCGGGAGTATCTGGGAGACCCAGTACTTC
cdr3_aa: CASSEVSSGSIWETQYF

j_call: TRBJ2-1
v_call: TRBV19
clone_size: NA
d_call: TRBD2
cdr3_nt: TGTGCCAGTAGTGAACTAGCGGGAAAGGGGGACAATGAGCAGTTCTTC
cdr3_aa: CASSELAGKGDNEQFF

j_call: TRBJ2-3
v_call: TRBV11-3
clone_size: NA
d_call: NA
cdr3_nt: TGTGCCAGCAGCTTAGATCCCGGAGATACGCAGTATTTT
cdr3_aa: CASSLDPGDTQYF

j_call: TRBJ2-2
v_call: TRBV5-1
clone_size: NA
d_call: TRBD2
cdr3_nt: TGCGCCAGCAGCTTGACTAGGACTAGCGGGAGCACCGGGGAGCTGTTTTTT
cdr3_aa: CASSLTRTSGSTGELFF

j_call: TRBJ1-5
v_call: TRBV5-6
clone_size: NA
d_call: TRBD1
cdr3_nt: TGTGCCAGCAGCTTGGGGGGACAGGGGCTCGCTTTGCAGCCCCAGCATTTT
cdr3_aa: CASSLGGQGLALQPQHF

j_call: TRBJ1-5
v_call: TRBV4-1
clone_size: once
d_call: NA
cdr3_nt: TGCGCCAGCAGCCAAGTCCCGCAGGGGCTTGAGAAAAATCAGCCCCAGCATTTT
cdr3_aa: CASSQVPQGLEKNQPQHF

j_call: TRBJ2-2
v_call: TRBV7-3
clone_size: NA
d_call: TRBD2
cdr3_nt: TGTGCCAGCAGTTTCGGACTAGCCGGGGAGCTGTTTTTT
cdr3_aa: CASSFGLAGELFF

j_call: TRBJ2-7
v_call: TRBV5-1
clone_size: NA
d_call: TRBD2
cdr3_nt: TGCGCCAGCAGCTTGGTCAGGCAGGGACTAGCGGAGACCTACGAGCAGTACTTC
cdr3_aa: CASSLVRQGLAETYEQYF

j_call: TRBJ2-3
v_call: TRBV7-3
clone_size: NA
d_call: TRBD1
cdr3_nt: TGTGCCAGCAGCCAGGGGACAGACCGCACAGATACGCAGTATTTT
cdr3_aa: CASSQGTDRTDTQYF

j_call: TRBJ2-1
v_call: TRBV21-1
clone_size: NA
d_call: NA
cdr3_nt: TGTGCCAGCAGCAAAGAGCCGCTTACTAGCGGGAGTGGCGATGAGCAGTTCTTC
cdr3_aa: CASSKEPLTSGSGDEQFF

j_call: TRBJ1-6
v_call: TRBV28
clone_size: few
d_call: TRBD1
cdr3_nt: TGTGCCAGCAGTTTGACAGGGAGAAGTTCACCCCTCCACTTT
cdr3_aa: CASSLTGRSSPLHF

j_call: TRBJ1-2
v_call: TRBV30
clone_size: NA
d_call: TRBD1
cdr3_nt: TGTGCCTGGCTTGGGACAGGGGTCTATGGCTACACCTTC
cdr3_aa: CAWLGTGVYGYTF

j_call: TRBJ2-2
v_call: TRBV2
clone_size: NA
d_call: TRBD1
cdr3_nt: TGTGCCAGCGTCGCTGGACAGGGGGCTAGTACCGGGGAGCTGTTTTTT
cdr3_aa: CASVAGQGASTGELFF

j_call: TRBJ1-2
v_call: TRBV29-1
clone_size: NA
d_call: NA
cdr3_nt: TGCAGCGTTGTGGAGGCGGCGGGCTATGGCTACACCTTC
cdr3_aa: CSVVEAAGYGYTF

j_call: TRBJ2-3
v_call: TRBV7-3
clone_size: NA
d_call: TRBD1
cdr3_nt: TGTGCCAGCAGCCCCCAGGCAGGGGGCGCAGATACGCAGTATTTT
cdr3_aa: CASSPQAGGADTQYF

j_call: TRBJ1-3
v_call: TRBV12-3/TRBV12-4
clone_size: NA
d_call: NA
cdr3_nt: TGTGCCAGCAGTTTGTGGGCGCAAAACACCATATATTTT
cdr3_aa: CASSLWAQNTIYF

j_call: TRBJ2-3
v_call: TRBV9
clone_size: NA
d_call: NA
cdr3_nt: TGTGCCAGCAGCGTATTCAGTCAGACAGATACGCAGTATTTT
cdr3_aa: CASSVFSQTDTQYF

j_call: TRBJ2-7
v_call: TRBV19
clone_size: NA
d_call: NA
cdr3_nt: TGTGCCAGTAGTATAGAAGGGACTCCCTACGAGCAGTACTTC
cdr3_aa: CASSIEGTPYEQYF

j_call: TRBJ2-7
v_call: TRBV10-3
clone_size: NA
d_call: TRBD2
cdr3_nt: TGTGCCATCAGTGGATCTAGCGGGAGGTTCCTCTTC
cdr3_aa: CAISGSSGRFLF

j_call: TRBJ2-6
v_call: TRBV4-1
clone_size: NA
d_call: NA
cdr3_nt: TGCGCCAGCAGCCAAGAGAAGAGAGTTGGACAGCTCCACTCTGGGGCCAACGTCCTGACTTTC
cdr3_aa: CASSQEKRVGQLHSGANVLTF

j_call: TRBJ1-2
v_call: TRBV27
clone_size: NA
d_call: NA
cdr3_nt: TGTGCCAGCAGGAAACAGGGAGTGGGGAACTATGGCTACACCTTC
cdr3_aa: CASRKQGVGNYGYTF

j_call: TRBJ2-1
v_call: TRBV5-1
clone_size: NA
d_call: NA
cdr3_nt: TGCGCCAGCAGCATTACAGGGTTCGATGAGCAGTTCTTC
cdr3_aa: CASSITGFDEQFF

j_call: TRBJ2-3
v_call: TRBV27
clone_size: NA
d_call: NA
cdr3_nt: TGTGCCAGCAGTCTTCCGGGGACAGATACGCAGTATTTT
cdr3_aa: CASSLPGTDTQYF

j_call: TRBJ1-4
v_call: TRBV7-9
clone_size: NA
d_call: NA
cdr3_nt: TGTGCCAGCAGCGTGGATGGGGCGGTGGAAAAACTGTTTTTT
cdr3_aa: CASSVDGAVEKLFF

j_call: TRBJ2-4
v_call: TRBV27
clone_size: NA
d_call: TRBD1
cdr3_nt: TGTGCCAGCAGTTTAGTCAGGGGGCCCTCAGGTGGCATTCAGTACTTC
cdr3_aa: CASSLVRGPSGGIQYF

j_call: TRBJ2-7
v_call: TRBV11-3
clone_size: NA
d_call: TRBD2
cdr3_nt: TGTGCCAGCAGCTGGGGGCGGACTAGCGGGATAGTTTCTCAGCAGTACTTC
cdr3_aa: CASSWGRTSGIVSQQYF

j_call: TRBJ2-2
v_call: TRBV29-1
clone_size: NA
d_call: NA
cdr3_nt: TGCAGCGCCCGGTACGGTGCAGGGAACACCGGGGAGCTGTTTTTT
cdr3_aa: CSARYGAGNTGELFF

j_call: TRBJ2-7
v_call: TRBV3-1/TRBV3-2
clone_size: NA
d_call: TRBD2
cdr3_nt: TGTGCCAGCAGCCCGCGAGGAGTAGCGGGAGCCTACGAGCAGTACTTC
cdr3_aa: CASSPRGVAGAYEQYF